This entry lists 32 T cell receptor beta chains sequenced from one sample in a study of T cells in Graves' hyperthyroidism and ophthalmopathy. There were TCR beta CDR3 regions amplified from RNA transcripts. Primed by the HTBI set, a first-round RT-PCR was run on the TCR CDR3. TCRdb used MiXCR to reprocess the multiplex PCR reads, holding one entry per CDR3 protein. The top ten hold roughly 7.2% of the sample, which has more than 550,000 distinct CDR3 sequences, just under 45% seen once. Sequenced material: peripheral blood or thyroid tissue (not recorded which). The receptors stem from an adult man with Graves' disease, either hyperthyroidism or ophthalmopathy (not recorded which).

This clonotype turned up a few times. V and J are TRBV20-1 and TRBJ2-7; tentatively, D is TRBD1 (6 bases). Germline CDR1 reads DFQATT; CDR2 reads SNEGSKA (reference sequence). The CDR3 has 12 amino acids. V shed 6 bases and J shed 4 bases, with 13 bases lying between them. The CDR3 sequence is CSALGHKYEQYF. CDR3 bases: TGCAGTGCACTGGGACACAAATACGAGCAGTACTTC.

Concerning this clonotype: Given the absence of the conserved phenylalanine or tryptophan at the CDR3 end, a read error is likely. This rearrangement joins TRBV7-6 to TRBJ1-1; no clear D gene. CDR1 and CDR2 (germline): SGHVS, FNYEAQ. V dropped 8 bases and J dropped 4 bases, with 8 bases sitting between them. CDR3 length: 11 residues. DNA for the CDR3: TGTGCCAGCTTGGGGAGCACTGAAGCTTTCCTT. It encodes CASLGSTEAFL.

The gene calls are TRBV2 and TRBJ1-4; weak D call: TRBD1 (6 bases). Germline CDR1 reads SNHLY; CDR2 reads FYNNEI. CDR3 size: 14 residues. V was pared by 3 bases and J by 8 bases, with 13 bases between. CDR3 in amino acids: CASSESGGREKLFF. The CDR3 DNA sequence: TGTGCCAGCAGTGAGAGTGGGGGCAGAGAAAAACTGTTTTTT.

The V and J genes are TRBV11-2 and TRBJ1-3; 7 bases align to TRBD1. CDR1 and CDR2 (germline): SGHAT, FQNNGV. The length of the CDR3 is 15 residues. J lost 4 bases, V lost 1 base, and 4 bases had no gene match. The CDR3 DNA reads as TGTGCCAGCAGCTTAGTTGGGACAGAAGGAAACACCATATATTTT. Its translation: CASSLVGTEGNTIYF.

The rearrangement links TRBV5-6 to TRBJ1-1; TRBD1 matches 8 bases. The germline V gene has CDR1 SGHDT and CDR2 YYEEEE. The CDR3 is 18 residues long. J lost 0 bases, V lost 0 bases, and 10 bases had no gene match. The CDR3 here is CASSLDGGTGLMNTEAFF. CDR3 coding DNA: TGTGCCAGCAGCTTGGATGGAGGGACAGGCCTGATGAACACTGAAGCTTTCTTT.

In this sample, this clonotype turned up once. CDR3 sequence (DNA): TGTGCCAGCAGGGACAGGGGGGCAGGTGATCAGCCCCAGCATTTT. Protein: CASRDRGAGDQPQHF. The chain carries TRBV2 and TRBJ1-5; 10 positions agree with TRBD1. Germline-derived CDR1 and CDR2 are SNHLY and FYNNEI. CDR3 size: 15 residues. The V segment lost 6 bases and the J segment 5 bases; nucleotides outside the gene matches: 7.

This clonotype occurred a few times. J is TRBJ2-7 and V is TRBV7-2; possibly TRBD2 for D (7 bases). V was shortened by 5 bases and J by 2 bases, with 16 bases between the two germline ends. The length of the CDR3 is 15 residues. Germline CDR1 reads SGHTA; CDR2 reads FQGNSA. CDR3 sequence: CASSPEGGGTYEQYF. In DNA form, the CDR3 reads TGTGCCAGCAGCCCAGAGGGGGGGGGGACCTACGAGCAGTACTTC.

This chain joins TRBV6-5 and TRBJ1-6; no clear D. Germline assignment: CDR1 MNHEY and CDR2 SVGAGI. The CDR3 has 18 amino acids. V was clipped by 5 bases and J by 0 bases, with 17 bases between them. The CDR3 nucleotides are TGTGCCAGCAGTGAAGCGATCGGGAGGACCTCCTATAATTCACCCCTCCACTTT. Protein: CASSEAIGRTSYNSPLHF.

This clonotype was recorded many times. The chain has TRBV2 and TRBJ1-2, with TRBD1 matching over 8 bases. Germline loops: CDR1 SNHLY, CDR2 FYNNEI. The V and J ends lost 5 bases and 5 bases, in that order; junction bases with no gene match: 10. The CDR3 is 15 residues long. DNA for the CDR3: TGTGCCAGCAGTCCCGCCCGGACAGGGAAGTATGGCTACACCTTC. Protein product: CASSPARTGKYGYTF.

Comments on this clonotype: The junction departs from the called germline gene at one end, perhaps through a read error. V usage is TRBV10-2 and J usage is TRBJ1-1; 8 bases align to TRBD1. CDR1 and CDR2 from the germline V gene are WSHSY and SAAADI. The CDR3 loop spans 13 amino acids. CDR3 DNA sequence: TGTGCCAGCAGCCAGGGGGCGCATACTGAAGCTTTCTTT. It specifies CASSQGAHTEAFF.

This chain connects TRBV7-2 to TRBJ2-2, with TRBD1 as a possible D gene (6 bases). The CDR3 consists of 15 residues. Trimming shortened V by 4 bases and J by 0 bases, and 9 bases separated the two germline ends. CDR1 is SGHTA and CDR2 is FQGNSA in the germline V gene. Written as DNA, the CDR3 is TGTGCCAGCAGCTCCTACAGGGCGAACACCGGGGAGCTGTTTTTT. It is translated as CASSSYRANTGELFF.

This clonotype was seen many times. The V call is TRBV7-2, the J call TRBJ1-2; D gene ambiguous. The CDR3 contains 12 residues. Germline-derived CDR1 and CDR2 are SGHTA and FQGNSA. Trimming removed 7 bases from V and 4 bases from J, with 10 bases in between. The CDR3 is CASKSAGYGYTF. The CDR3 nucleotides read TGTGCCAGCAAGTCGGCGGGCTATGGCTACACCTTC. Together with reference TRBV7-2 and TRBJ1-2, the CDR3 gives the full variable domain: GAGVSQSPSNKVTEKGKDVELRCDPISGHTALYWYRQSLGQGLEFLIYFQGNSAPDKSGLPSDRFSAERTGGSVSTLTIQRTQQEDSAVYLCASKSAGYGYTFGSGTRLTVV.

The chain is built from TRBV29-1 and TRBJ1-3, with D tentatively TRBD1 (6 bases). V was shortened by 1 base and J by 2 bases, with 9 bases between the two germline ends. This CDR3 has 14 residues. Germline CDR1 is SQVTM and CDR2 is ANQGSEA. CDR3 in DNA: TGCAGCGTTGAAGGGAGGGGGACTGGAAACACCATATATTTT. Amino acids: CSVEGRGTGNTIYF.

This clonotype occurred many times. The chain links TRBV2 to TRBJ1-6, with TRBD1 identical over 7 bases. The CDR3 contains 14 residues. Germline assignment: CDR1 SNHLY and CDR2 FYNNEI. V lost 10 bases and J lost 5; bases outside the gene matches: 8. The CDR3 sequence is CAIHRQGDNSPLHF. DNA for the CDR3: TGTGCCATCCATAGACAGGGCGATAATTCACCCCTCCACTTT.

The chain combines TRBV29-1 with TRBJ1-1, with D possibly TRBD1 on 5 matching bases. Germline CDR1 and CDR2: SQVTM and ANQGSEA. Trimming left V 8 bases short and J 8 bases short, with 12 bases between. CDR3 length equals 10 residues. CDR3 loop: CSPTRAEAFF. The CDR3 DNA is TGCAGCCCGACCAGGGCAGAAGCTTTCTTT.

The rearrangement uses TRBV7-9 and TRBJ2-5, with 9 bases fitting TRBD2. J gave up 5 bases and V 5 bases, and 9 bases lay outside the gene matches. There are 15 residues in the CDR3. CDR1 is SEHNR, CDR2 FQNEAQ, per germline (reference sequence). The CDR3 region is CASSHAAGGFETQYF. CDR3 DNA sequence: TGTGCCAGCAGCCATGCGGCGGGAGGGTTTGAGACCCAGTACTTC.

This chain uses TRBV7-2 with TRBJ1-4; D is unresolved. V gave up 5 bases and J gave up 8 bases, with 15 bases separating them. Germline V gives CDR1 SGHTA, CDR2 FQGNSA. The CDR3 is 14 amino acids. CDR3 in amino acids: CASSAPGGREKLFF. CDR3 sequence (DNA): TGTGCCAGCAGCGCCCCGGGAGGCAGGGAAAAACTGTTTTTT.

V is TRBV10-3 and J is TRBJ2-7; 8 bases map to TRBD1. Germline lookup yields CDR1 ENHRY and CDR2 SYGVKD. This CDR3 is built from 15 residues. Trimming took 6 bases from V and 5 from J; bases not matched to a gene: 12. CDR3 in amino acids: CAIRGRDRRDHEQYF. CDR3 coding DNA: TGTGCCATCAGGGGAAGGGACAGGAGGGACCACGAGCAGTACTTC.

Note on this clonotype: One base away lies a much larger clone, so this may be a sequencing read error. V usage is TRBV13 and J usage is TRBJ1-1; no firm D call. Germline assignment: CDR1 PRHDT and CDR2 FYEKMQ (reference sequence). The CDR3 length is 11 residues. Between the trimmed V and J ends, which lost 8 bases and 1 base, there was a span of 5 bases. The CDR3 DNA reads TGTGCCAGCCCGGGGAACACTGAAGCTTTCTTT. As protein: CASPGNTEAFF.

In DNA form, the CDR3 reads TGCGCCAGCAGCTACGGCGGATCCGACACGGTAGCCTATGGCTACACCTTC. Translated: CASSYGGSDTVAYGYTF. The rearrangement joins TRBV5-1 to TRBJ1-2; D is unresolved. The CDR3 runs 17 residues. Trimming shortened V by 3 bases and J by 4 bases, and 22 bases separated the two germline ends. Germline V lookup: CDR1 SGHRS, CDR2 YFSETQ.

Notes on this clonotype: This may stem from a read error, because a much larger clone lies one nucleotide away. This chain links TRBV2 with TRBJ2-7; D may be TRBD1 or TRBD2 (5 bases each). Per the germline V gene, CDR1 is SNHLY and CDR2 is FYNNEI. There are 14 residues in the CDR3. The CDR3 is CARSEGQRWDGQYF. The CDR3, as DNA: TGTGCCCGCAGTGAGGGCCAGCGGTGGGACGGGCAGTACTTC.

The chain has TRBV29-1 and TRBJ1-2; D not resolved. The germline V and J ends were trimmed by 8 bases and 5 bases, with 18 bases remaining between them. This CDR3 contains 13 residues. Germline lookup yields CDR1 SQVTM and CDR2 ANQGSEA. The CDR3 reads CSSPAPTSYGYTF. CDR3 DNA: TGCAGCAGTCCGGCCCCGACCTCTTATGGCTACACCTTC.

This clonotype has at least ten counts. The V and J genes are TRBV15 and TRBJ2-5; the D is unclear. V lost 11 bases and J 0 bases, leaving 13 bases between the germline ends. Germline V lookup: CDR1 LNHNV, CDR2 YYDKDF (reference sequence). The CDR3 consists of 13 residues. The CDR3 here is CAAASFYQETQYF. CDR3 DNA: TGTGCCGCGGCATCCTTCTACCAAGAGACCCAGTACTTC.

This clonotype was detected once. The chain has TRBV29-1 and TRBJ2-5, with D uncertain. This CDR3 region has 12 residues. V lost 8 bases and J lost 5, with 15 bases in between. Germline lookup yields CDR1 SQVTM and CDR2 ANQGSEA. This CDR3 reads CSSDPAGETQYF. The DNA for the CDR3 is TGCAGCAGTGACCCGGCTGGGGAGACCCAGTACTTC.

The rearrangement links TRBV9 to TRBJ2-5; D call uncertain. CDR3 length equals 12 residues. With 4 bases removed from V and 7 bases from J, the gap between germline ends came to 11 bases. Germline CDR1 reads SGDLS; CDR2 reads YYNGEE. The CDR3 spells CASSQPKGTQYF. In DNA form, the CDR3 reads TGTGCCAGCAGCCAACCCAAGGGGACCCAGTACTTC.

The chain carries TRBV9 and TRBJ1-1, with D perhaps matching TRBD1 (6 bases). Trimming took off 3 bases at V and 5 bases at J, with 14 bases between the two ends. The CDR3 consists of 14 residues. CDR1 SGDLS and CDR2 YYNGEE come from the germline V gene. The CDR3 sequence is CASSGGQQGTEAFF. CDR3 bases: TGTGCCAGCAGCGGAGGGCAACAGGGAACTGAAGCTTTCTTT.

J is TRBJ1-4 and V is TRBV5-5, with D unresolved. Germline loops: CDR1 SGHKS, CDR2 YYEKEE (reference sequence). V gave up 1 base and J gave up 4 bases, with 14 bases separating them. The CDR3 contains 16 residues. CDR3 bases: TGTGCCAGCAGCTTGAATCCGCGGGGTGATAATGAAAAACTGTTTTTT. It is translated as CASSLNPRGDNEKLFF. Filled out from reference TRBV5-5 and TRBJ1-4, the complete variable domain reads DAGVTQSPTHLIKTRGQQVTLRCSPISGHKSVSWYQQVLGQGPQFIFQYYEKEERGRGNFPDRFSARQFPNYSSELNVNALLLGDSALYLCASSLNPRGDNEKLFFGSGTQLSVL.

This clonotype was recorded many times. The V and J genes are TRBV5-1 and TRBJ1-2; D perhaps matches TRBD1 (6 bases). CDR3 length equals 15 residues. CDR1 and CDR2 from the germline V gene are SGHRS and YFSETQ. V was trimmed by 4 bases and J by 2 bases, leaving 15 bases between them. CDR3 nucleotide sequence: TGCGCCAGCAGCATAACGACAGGAGACAACTATGGCTACACCTTC. Translating gives CASSITTGDNYGYTF.

The gene calls are TRBV25-1 and TRBJ1-3; perhaps TRBD1 as D (5 bases). Looked up from germline, CDR1 is MGHDK and CDR2 is SYGVNS. The V end lost 0 bases, the J end lost 7 bases, and 10 bases lay between the germline ends. The CDR3 consists of 14 residues. The DNA of the CDR3 is TGTGCCAGCAGTGAATACACAGGAACGAACACCATATATTTT. Its translation: CASSEYTGTNTIYF.

The chain links TRBV10-3 to TRBJ1-6; possible D gene TRBD1, 5 bases. This CDR3 is 14 amino acids long. V was cut by 2 bases and J by 7 bases, with 9 bases left in between. Germline-derived CDR1 and CDR2 are ENHRY and SYGVKD. CDR3 nucleotides: TGTGCCATCAGTGAGGGGGCTGGGAATTCACCCCTCCACTTT. It translates to CAISEGAGNSPLHF.

This clonotype was seen only once. The chain carries TRBV10-3 and TRBJ1-1; TRBD1 matches at 8 bases. This CDR3 spans 13 amino acids. Germline CDR1 ENHRY, CDR2 SYGVKD. The junction had 6 bases not matched to a gene; V was cut back by 6 bases and J by 6 bases. The CDR3 region is CAIREGTGAEAFF. CDR3 sequence (DNA): TGTGCCATCAGGGAGGGGACAGGAGCTGAAGCTTTCTTT.

This sequence joins TRBV20-1 and TRBJ2-3; D not certain. Germline CDR1 is DFQATT and CDR2 is SNEGSKA (reference sequence). The CDR3 loop spans 15 amino acids. V lost 2 bases, J lost 2 bases, and 14 bases lay in between. This CDR3 reads CSARKSPLITDTQYF. The CDR3 nucleotides read TGCAGTGCTAGAAAGTCGCCCCTTATCACAGATACGCAGTATTTT.